These 17 T cell receptor beta chains came from one sample sequenced in a study of PD-1 blockade in classical Hodgkin lymphoma (dated by TCRdb to 2018 to 2020). The library relied on the immunoSEQ multiplex PCR assay. TCRdb provides this immuneACCESS table in a form limited to in-frame rearrangements. Some clones are lacking; in checked studies, under half of them reflect an unresolved V gene, and why the rest are absent is not known. Across this sample there are around 50,000 clones, with around four fifths seen only once. The ten largest clonotypes hold approximately 12% of the sample. This specimen's time point label, interpreted: cycle 4 day 1 (C4D1), after about 6 weeks of nivolumab. Every trial patient had relapsed after autologous stem cell transplantation, and cohorts A, B and C differed in prior brentuximab vedotin exposure. This sample comprised peripheral blood mononuclear cells (PBMCs), obtained before the fourth cycle of nivolumab. The receptors originated from a human donor with classical Hodgkin lymphoma.

Here the CDR3 DNA reads TGTGCCATCAGCCCCCTCGAGGCGAGGAGTCTCTACGAGCAGTACTTC. It encodes CAISPLEARSLYEQYF. This chain connects TRBV10-3 to TRBJ2-7; D unclear. V dropped 6 bases and J dropped 3 bases, with 21 bases sitting between them. Germline V gene data show CDR1 as ENHRY and CDR2 as SYGVKD. The CDR3 covers 16 residues.

This chain uses TRBV9 with TRBJ2-7; 9 bases align to TRBD1. The CDR3 has 15 residues. After removal of 0 bases from V and 5 bases from J, the junction contained 6 bases not matched to a gene. The germline CDR1 and CDR2 sequences are SGDLS and YYNGEE. The CDR3 DNA is TGTGCCAGCAGCGTAGCCCCGGACAGGGGCCACGAGCAGTACTTC. As protein: CASSVAPDRGHEQYF.

This clone appeared a few times. The chain has TRBV5-4 and TRBJ2-2; 13 positions agree with TRBD2. Germline values: CDR1 SGHNT, CDR2 YYREEE (reference sequence). The ends lost 1 base at V and 4 bases at J; junction bases unmatched: 7. The CDR3 extends over 18 amino acids. The CDR3 loop is CASSLTSGRAGGTGELFF. As DNA, the CDR3 is TGTGCCAGCAGCTTGACTAGCGGGAGGGCCGGGGGCACCGGGGAGCTGTTTTTT.

The chain employs TRBV9 and TRBJ1-1; D remains ambiguous. Germline values: CDR1 SGDLS, CDR2 YYNGEE. Between the trimmed V and J ends, which lost 1 base and 7 bases, there was a span of 11 bases. This CDR3 is built from 13 residues. Here the CDR3 DNA reads TGTGCCAGCAGCGTATTCCGGTGGGGTGAAGCTTTCTTT. Translating it yields CASSVFRWGEAFF.

V gene TRBV28 combines with J gene TRBJ2-7; D might be TRBD2 (5 bases). Trimming left V 7 bases short and J 1 base short, with 20 bases between. The CDR3 sequence is 16 residues long. CDR1 and CDR2 (germline): MDHEN, SYDVKM. CDR3 loop: CASTPMALARSYEQYF. In nucleotides, the CDR3 is TGTGCCAGCACCCCTATGGCTTTAGCGCGTTCCTACGAGCAGTACTTC. Full variable domain (missing parts from reference TRBV28 and TRBJ2-7): DVKVTQSSRYLVKRTGEKVFLECVQDMDHENMFWYRQDPGLGLRLIYFSYDVKMKEKGDIPEGYSVSREKKERFSLILESASTNQTSMYLCASTPMALARSYEQYFGPGTRLTVT.

The V call is TRBV4-3, the J call TRBJ1-5; the D gene is possibly TRBD1 (5 bases). This CDR3 spans 15 amino acids. The V gene lost 0 bases and the J gene lost 6 bases, with 12 bases spanning the gap. CDR1 LGHNA and CDR2 YSLEER come from the germline V gene. The CDR3: CASSQDGGEGQPQHF. In DNA, the CDR3 is TGCGCCAGCAGCCAAGATGGGGGAGAAGGTCAGCCCCAGCATTTT.

V and J are TRBV6-5 and TRBJ2-7, with TRBD1 matching 11 bases. In germline, CDR1 is MNHEY, CDR2 SVGAGI. Germline trimming cut 6 bases from V and 3 bases from J; bases unmatched to any gene: 7. This CDR3 has 15 residues. CDR3 in DNA: TGTGCCAGCAGACTGGACAGGGGGCTTGGCTACGAGCAGTACTTC. Translating it yields CASRLDRGLGYEQYF.

Details on this clone: Within the sample, other DNA sequences also encode this same CDR3. The rearrangement links TRBV9 to TRBJ2-3; 8 bases are shared with TRBD2. After removal of 4 bases from V and 1 base from J, the junction contained 2 bases not matched to a gene. Germline CDR1 SGDLS, CDR2 YYNGEE. The CDR3 consists of 14 residues. This CDR3 reads CASSTSGRTDTQYF. In DNA form, the CDR3 reads TGTGCCAGCAGCACTAGCGGACGCACAGATACGCAGTATTTT.

The count of this clone is one. The V gene is TRBV28, the J gene TRBJ2-3, with a tentative D call TRBD1 (6 bases). The germline V gene encodes CDR1 MDHEN and CDR2 SYDVKM. The CDR3 covers 16 residues. The V and J ends lost 2 bases and 4 bases respectively, with 16 bases between them. The CDR3 region has the DNA TGTGCCAGCAGTTTAGGTGGACAGTCACATGCAGATACGCAGTATTTT. It translates to CASSLGGQSHADTQYF.

J is TRBJ2-5 and V is TRBV11-2, with D tentatively TRBD2 (5 bases). Germline V gene sequence: CDR1 SGHAT, CDR2 FQNNGV. The length of the CDR3 is 12 residues. V lost 3 bases, J lost 7 bases, and 9 bases lay in between. CDR3 protein: CASSFEGWTQYF. CDR3 DNA sequence: TGTGCCAGCAGCTTTGAGGGTTGGACCCAGTACTTC.

The chain uses TRBV7-2 and TRBJ2-1, with 12 positions matching TRBD2. This CDR3 contains 18 residues. Germline loops: CDR1 SGHTA, CDR2 FQGNSA. Losses at the gene ends were 5 bases for V and 2 bases for J; bases not matched to a gene: 10. CDR3 protein: CASSRGTSGRTTYNEQFF. In DNA form, the CDR3 reads TGTGCCAGCAGCCGTGGGACTAGCGGGCGAACGACCTACAATGAGCAGTTCTTC.

The J gene is TRBJ1-1, the V gene TRBV28, with D possibly matching TRBD1 (6 bases). CDR1 and CDR2 from the germline V gene are MDHEN and SYDVKM. Trimming stripped 2 bases from V and 4 bases from J, with 8 bases between. The CDR3 length is 13 residues. The CDR3 coding sequence is TGTGCCAGCAGTTTAGTGGGGGCCACTGAAGCTTTCTTT. This sequence encodes CASSLVGATEAFF. The whole variable domain, filled in from reference TRBV28 and TRBJ1-1, reads DVKVTQSSRYLVKRTGEKVFLECVQDMDHENMFWYRQDPGLGLRLIYFSYDVKMKEKGDIPEGYSVSREKKERFSLILESASTNQTSMYLCASSLVGATEAFFGQGTRLTVV.

This clone was detected a few times. V and J are TRBV28 and TRBJ2-7; the D is unclear. V gave up 3 bases and J gave up 7 bases, with 10 bases separating them. The CDR3 is made up of 12 amino acids. Per germline, CDR1 MDHEN and CDR2 SYDVKM. CDR3 protein: CASSLPLREQYF. The DNA for the CDR3 is TGTGCCAGCAGTTTGCCCTTGAGGGAGCAGTACTTC. The full variable domain, completed using reference TRBV28 and TRBJ2-7, is DVKVTQSSRYLVKRTGEKVFLECVQDMDHENMFWYRQDPGLGLRLIYFSYDVKMKEKGDIPEGYSVSREKKERFSLILESASTNQTSMYLCASSLPLREQYFGPGTRLTVT.

V gene TRBV6-5 combines with J gene TRBJ2-7, with D possibly matching TRBD1 (5 bases). V lost 0 bases and J 8 bases, leaving 14 bases between the germline ends. Germline V CDR1 and CDR2: MNHEY, SVGAGI. The CDR3 totals 14 residues. The CDR3 region is CASSYSIDRTKQYF. In DNA, the CDR3 is TGTGCCAGCAGTTACTCGATCGACAGAACCAAGCAGTACTTC.

The chain combines TRBV20-1 with TRBJ2-7; TRBD2 might be the D (6 bases). The CDR3 runs to 10 residues. Germline V lookup: CDR1 DFQATT, CDR2 SNEGSKA (reference sequence). V was cut by 6 bases and J by 6 bases, with 9 bases left in between. The CDR3 nucleotides are TGCAGTGCCACCGGGGGCGAGCAGTACTTC. Translating gives CSATGGEQYF.

This chain links TRBV12-5 with TRBJ2-2; TRBD1 aligns across 9 bases. Germline CDR1 reads LGHNT; CDR2 reads FRNRAP. This CDR3 spans 15 amino acids. V was clipped by 5 bases and J by 6 bases; unmatched bases: 7. The CDR3 DNA reads as TGTGCTAGTGGTACGACAGGGGGGCATCCCGGGGAGCTGTTTTTT. The encoded protein is CASGTTGGHPGELFF. Looking up the rest from reference TRBV12-5 and TRBJ2-2 gives the full variable domain: DARVTQTPRHKVTEMGQEVTMRCQPILGHNTVFWYRQTMMQGLELLAYFRNRAPLDDSGMPKDRFSAEMPDATLATLKIQPSEPRDSAVYFCASGTTGGHPGELFFGEGSRLTVL.

In this sample, this clone turned up many times. This sequence joins TRBV9 and TRBJ2-1; 7 bases are a match to TRBD2. Germline lookup yields CDR1 SGDLS and CDR2 YYNGEE. The trim removed 0 bases at V and 8 bases at J, leaving 8 bases unmatched. The CDR3 runs 15 residues. The CDR3 DNA is TGTGCCAGCAGCGTAGAAAGCGGGGTGATGGATGAGCAGTTCTTC. Protein product: CASSVESGVMDEQFF.